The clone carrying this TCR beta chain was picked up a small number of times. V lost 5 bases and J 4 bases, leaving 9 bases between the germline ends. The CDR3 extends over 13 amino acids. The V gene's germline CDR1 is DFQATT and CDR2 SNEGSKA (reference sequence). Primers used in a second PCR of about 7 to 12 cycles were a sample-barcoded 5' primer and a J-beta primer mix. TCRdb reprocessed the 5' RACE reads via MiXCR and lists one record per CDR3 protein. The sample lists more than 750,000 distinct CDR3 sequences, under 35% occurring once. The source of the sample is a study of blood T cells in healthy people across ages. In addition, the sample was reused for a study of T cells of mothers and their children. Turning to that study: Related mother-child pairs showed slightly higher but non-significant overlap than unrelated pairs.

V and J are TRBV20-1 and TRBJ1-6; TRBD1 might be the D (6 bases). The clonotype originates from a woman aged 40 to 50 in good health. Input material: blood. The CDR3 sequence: CSARTDYNSPLHF. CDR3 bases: TGCAGTGCTCGGACAGATTATAATTCACCCCTCCACTTT.